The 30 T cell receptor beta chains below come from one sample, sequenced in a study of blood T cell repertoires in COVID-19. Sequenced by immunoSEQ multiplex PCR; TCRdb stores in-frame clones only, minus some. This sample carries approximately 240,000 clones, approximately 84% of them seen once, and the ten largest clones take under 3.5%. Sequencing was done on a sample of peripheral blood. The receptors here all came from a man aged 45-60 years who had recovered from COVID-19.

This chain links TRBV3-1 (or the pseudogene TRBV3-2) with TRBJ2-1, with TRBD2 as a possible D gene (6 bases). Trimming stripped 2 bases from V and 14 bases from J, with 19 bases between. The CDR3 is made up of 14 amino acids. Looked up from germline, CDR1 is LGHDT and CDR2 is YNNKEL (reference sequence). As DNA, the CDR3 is TGTGCCAGCAGCCAATCAGGCGGGGCCGTCGGGGAGTTCTTC. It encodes CASSQSGGAVGEFF.

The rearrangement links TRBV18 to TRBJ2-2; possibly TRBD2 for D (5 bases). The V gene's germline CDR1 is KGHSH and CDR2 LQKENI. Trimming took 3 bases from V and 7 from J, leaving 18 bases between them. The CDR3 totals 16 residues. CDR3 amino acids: CASSPRAPGGSGELFF. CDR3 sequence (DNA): TGTGCCAGCTCACCGCGAGCTCCCGGAGGCAGCGGGGAGCTGTTTTTT. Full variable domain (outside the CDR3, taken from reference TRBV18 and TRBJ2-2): NAGVMQNPRHLVRRRGQEARLRCSPMKGHSHVYWYRQLPEEGLKFMVYLQKENIIDESGMPKERFSAEFPKEGPSILRIQQVVRGDSAAYFCASSPRAPGGSGELFFGEGSRLTVL.

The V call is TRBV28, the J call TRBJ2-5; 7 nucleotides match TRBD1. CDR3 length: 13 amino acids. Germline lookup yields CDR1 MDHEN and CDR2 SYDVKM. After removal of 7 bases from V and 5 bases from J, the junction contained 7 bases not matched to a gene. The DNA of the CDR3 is TGTGCCAGCACGACAGGGACGGTGGAGACCCAGTACTTC. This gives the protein CASTTGTVETQYF.

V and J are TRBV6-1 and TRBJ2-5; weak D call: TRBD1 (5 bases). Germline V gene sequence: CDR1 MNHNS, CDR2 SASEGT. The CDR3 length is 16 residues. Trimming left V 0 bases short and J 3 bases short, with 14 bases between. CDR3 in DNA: TGTGCCAGCAGTGAAGCGCATCAGGGAAGGAAAGAGACCCAGTACTTC. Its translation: CASSEAHQGRKETQYF.

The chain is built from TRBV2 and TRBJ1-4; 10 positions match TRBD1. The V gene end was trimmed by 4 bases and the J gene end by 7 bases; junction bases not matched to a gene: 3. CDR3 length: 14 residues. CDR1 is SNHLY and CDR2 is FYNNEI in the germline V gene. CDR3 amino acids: CASSGQGAGEKLFF. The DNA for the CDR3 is TGTGCCAGCAGTGGACAGGGGGCGGGTGAAAAACTGTTTTTT.

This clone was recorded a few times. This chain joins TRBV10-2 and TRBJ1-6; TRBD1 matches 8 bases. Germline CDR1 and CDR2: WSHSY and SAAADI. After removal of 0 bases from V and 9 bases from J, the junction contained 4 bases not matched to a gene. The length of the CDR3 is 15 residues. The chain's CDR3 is CASSESTGGGSPLHF. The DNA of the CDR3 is TGCGCCAGCAGTGAGTCCACAGGGGGGGGTTCACCCCTCCACTTT.

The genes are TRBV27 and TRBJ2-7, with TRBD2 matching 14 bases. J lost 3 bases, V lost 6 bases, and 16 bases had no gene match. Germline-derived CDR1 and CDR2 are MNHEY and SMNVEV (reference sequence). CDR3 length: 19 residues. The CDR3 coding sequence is TGTGCCAGCAGCCGAATTCGGACTAGCGGGAGGAAGTGGGGCTACGAGCAGTACTTC. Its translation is CASSRIRTSGRKWGYEQYF.

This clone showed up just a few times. CDR3 sequence: CASSIQGDHSYEQYF. CDR3 nucleotides: TGTGCCAGCAGTATTCAGGGTGATCACTCCTACGAGCAGTACTTC. This chain links TRBV27 with TRBJ2-7; a possible D gene is TRBD1 (5 bases). Germline CDR1 is MNHEY and CDR2 is SMNVEV (reference sequence). The CDR3 extends over 15 amino acids. The germline V and J ends were trimmed by 5 bases and 0 bases, with 14 bases remaining between them.

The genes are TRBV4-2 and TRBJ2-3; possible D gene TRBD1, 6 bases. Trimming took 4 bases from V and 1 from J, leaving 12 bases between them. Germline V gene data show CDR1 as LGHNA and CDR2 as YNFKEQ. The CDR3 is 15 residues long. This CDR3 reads CASSLGTKGTDTQYF. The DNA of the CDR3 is TGTGCCAGCAGCCTGGGGACAAAAGGCACAGATACGCAGTATTTT.

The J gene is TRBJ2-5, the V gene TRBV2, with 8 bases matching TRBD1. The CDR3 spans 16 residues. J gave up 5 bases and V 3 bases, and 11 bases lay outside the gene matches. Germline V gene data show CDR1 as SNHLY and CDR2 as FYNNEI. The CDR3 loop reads CASSEVTGGSGETQYF. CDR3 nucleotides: TGTGCCAGCAGTGAGGTTACAGGGGGGTCCGGGGAGACCCAGTACTTC.

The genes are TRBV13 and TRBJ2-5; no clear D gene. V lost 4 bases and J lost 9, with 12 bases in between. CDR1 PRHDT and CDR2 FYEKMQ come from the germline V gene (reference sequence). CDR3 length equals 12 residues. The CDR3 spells CASSSRRQAQYF. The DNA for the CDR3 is TGTGCCAGCAGCTCGCGTCGGCAGGCCCAGTACTTC.

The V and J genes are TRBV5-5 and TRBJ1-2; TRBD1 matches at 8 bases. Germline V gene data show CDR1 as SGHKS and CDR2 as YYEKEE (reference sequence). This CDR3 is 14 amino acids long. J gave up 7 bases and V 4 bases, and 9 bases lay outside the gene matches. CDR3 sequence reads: CASSHHRGEFGYTF. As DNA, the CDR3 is TGTGCCAGCAGCCACCACAGGGGGGAGTTTGGCTACACCTTC. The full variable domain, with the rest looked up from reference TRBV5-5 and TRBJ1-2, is DAGVTQSPTHLIKTRGQQVTLRCSPISGHKSVSWYQQVLGQGPQFIFQYYEKEERGRGNFPDRFSARQFPNYSSELNVNALLLGDSALYLCASSHHRGEFGYTFGSGTRLTVV.

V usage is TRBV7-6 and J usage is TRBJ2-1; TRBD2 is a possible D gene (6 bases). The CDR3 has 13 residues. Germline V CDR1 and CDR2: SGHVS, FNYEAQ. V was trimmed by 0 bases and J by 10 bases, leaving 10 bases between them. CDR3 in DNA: TGTGCCAGCAGCTTAGCTTCGGGAGCGGAGCAGTTCTTC. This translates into CASSLASGAEQFF.

CDR3 nucleotides: TGTGCCAGCAGTGAAGCGCTTCATGGGGGGGGAAAACTGTTTTTT. Translation: CASSEALHGGGKLFF. The chain combines TRBV6-1 with TRBJ1-4, with D maybe TRBD1 (5 bases). The CDR3 is 15 residues long. V shed 0 bases and J shed 10 bases, with 15 bases lying between them. The germline CDR1 and CDR2 sequences are MNHNS and SASEGT.

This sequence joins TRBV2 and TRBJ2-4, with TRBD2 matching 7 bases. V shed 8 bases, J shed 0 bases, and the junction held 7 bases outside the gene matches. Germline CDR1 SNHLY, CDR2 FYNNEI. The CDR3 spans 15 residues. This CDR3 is CASGEGGLAKNIQYF. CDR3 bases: TGTGCCAGCGGGGAGGGAGGGCTAGCCAAAAACATTCAGTACTTC.

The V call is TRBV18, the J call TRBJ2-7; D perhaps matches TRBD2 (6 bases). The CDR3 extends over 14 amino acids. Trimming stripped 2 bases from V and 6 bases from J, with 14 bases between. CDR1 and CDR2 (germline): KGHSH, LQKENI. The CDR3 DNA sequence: TGTGCCAGCTCACCAAGGCAGGGACTTGGCGAGCAGTACTTC. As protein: CASSPRQGLGEQYF.

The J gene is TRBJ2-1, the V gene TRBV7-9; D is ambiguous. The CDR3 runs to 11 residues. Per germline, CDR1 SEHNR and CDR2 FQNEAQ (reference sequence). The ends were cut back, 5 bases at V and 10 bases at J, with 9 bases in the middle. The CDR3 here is CASSVRKEQFF. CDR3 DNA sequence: TGTGCCAGCAGCGTGAGGAAGGAGCAGTTCTTC.

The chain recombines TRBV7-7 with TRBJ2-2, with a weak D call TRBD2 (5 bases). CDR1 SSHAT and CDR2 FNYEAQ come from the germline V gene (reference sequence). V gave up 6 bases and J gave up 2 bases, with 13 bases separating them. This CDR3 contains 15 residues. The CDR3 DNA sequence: TGTGCCAGCAGTTACGGGGTCCGAAACACCGGGGAGCTGTTTTTT. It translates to CASSYGVRNTGELFF. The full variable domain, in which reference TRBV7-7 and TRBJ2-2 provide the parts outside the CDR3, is GAGVSQSPRYKVTKRGQDVTLRCDPISSHATLYWYQQALGQGPEFLTYFNYEAQPDKSGLPSDRFSAERPEGSISTLTIQRTEQRDSAMYRCASSYGVRNTGELFFGEGSRLTVL.

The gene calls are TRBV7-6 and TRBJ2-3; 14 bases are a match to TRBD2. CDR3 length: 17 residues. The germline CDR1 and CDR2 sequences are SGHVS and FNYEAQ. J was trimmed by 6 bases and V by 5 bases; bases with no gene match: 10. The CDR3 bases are TGTGCCAGCAGCCCGGGGACTAGCGGGGGTCTCGGGGATACGCAGTATTTT. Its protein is CASSPGTSGGLGDTQYF.

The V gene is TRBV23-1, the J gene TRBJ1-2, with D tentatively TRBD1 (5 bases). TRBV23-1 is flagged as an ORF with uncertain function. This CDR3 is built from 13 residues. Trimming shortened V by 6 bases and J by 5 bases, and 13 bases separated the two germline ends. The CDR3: CASRFRVEYGYTF. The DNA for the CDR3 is TGCGCCAGCAGATTCAGGGTAGAGTATGGCTACACCTTC.

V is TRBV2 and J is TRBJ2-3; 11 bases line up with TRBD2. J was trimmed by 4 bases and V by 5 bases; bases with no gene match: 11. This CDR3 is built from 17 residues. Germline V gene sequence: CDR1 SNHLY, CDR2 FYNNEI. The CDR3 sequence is CASSPGLAGGGADTQYF. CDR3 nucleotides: TGTGCCAGCAGTCCCGGGTTAGCGGGAGGGGGGGCAGATACGCAGTATTTT. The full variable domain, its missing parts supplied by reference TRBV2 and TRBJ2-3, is EPEVTQTPSHQVTQMGQEVILRCVPISNHLYFYWYRQILGQKVEFLVSFYNNEISEKSEIFDDQFSVERPDGSNFTLKIRSTKLEDSAMYFCASSPGLAGGGADTQYFGPGTRLTVL.

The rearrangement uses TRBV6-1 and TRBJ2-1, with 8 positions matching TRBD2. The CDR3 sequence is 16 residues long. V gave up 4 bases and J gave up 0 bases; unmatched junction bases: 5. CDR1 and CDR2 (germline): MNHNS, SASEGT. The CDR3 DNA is TGTGCCAGCAGTGTCACTAGCGGAAGCTCCTACAATGAGCAGTTCTTC. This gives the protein CASSVTSGSSYNEQFF.

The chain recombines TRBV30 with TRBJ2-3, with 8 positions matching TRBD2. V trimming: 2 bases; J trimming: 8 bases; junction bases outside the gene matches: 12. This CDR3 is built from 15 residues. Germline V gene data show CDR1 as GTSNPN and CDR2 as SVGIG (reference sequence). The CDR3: CAWSFNGGASVTQYF. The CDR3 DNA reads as TGTGCCTGGAGTTTTAACGGGGGGGCATCTGTTACGCAGTATTTT.

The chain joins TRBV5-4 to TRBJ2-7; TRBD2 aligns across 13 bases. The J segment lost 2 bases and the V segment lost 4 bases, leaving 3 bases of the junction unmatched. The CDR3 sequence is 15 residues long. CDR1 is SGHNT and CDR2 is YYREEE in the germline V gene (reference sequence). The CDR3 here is CASSKLAGGPYEQYF. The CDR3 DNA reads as TGTGCCAGCAGCAAACTAGCGGGAGGGCCCTACGAGCAGTACTTC.

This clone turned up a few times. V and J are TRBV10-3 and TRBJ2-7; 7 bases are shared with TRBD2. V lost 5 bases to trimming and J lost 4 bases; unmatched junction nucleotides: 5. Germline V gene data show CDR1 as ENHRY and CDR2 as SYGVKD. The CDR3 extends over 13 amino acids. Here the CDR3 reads CAISPGLTYEQYF. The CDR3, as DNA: TGTGCCATCAGTCCGGGACTAACATACGAGCAGTACTTC.

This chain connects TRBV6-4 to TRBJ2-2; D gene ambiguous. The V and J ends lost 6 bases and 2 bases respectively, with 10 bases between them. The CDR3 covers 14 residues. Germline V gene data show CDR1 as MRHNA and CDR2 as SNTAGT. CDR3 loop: CASRQAFNTGELFF. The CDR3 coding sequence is TGTGCCAGCAGGCAAGCGTTTAACACCGGGGAGCTGTTTTTT.

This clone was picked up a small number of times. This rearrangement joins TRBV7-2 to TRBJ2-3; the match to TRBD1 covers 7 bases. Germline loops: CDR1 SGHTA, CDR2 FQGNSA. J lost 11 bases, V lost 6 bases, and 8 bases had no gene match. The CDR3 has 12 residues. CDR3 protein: CASRSGTALQYF. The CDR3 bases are TGTGCCAGCAGATCCGGGACAGCCTTGCAGTATTTT.

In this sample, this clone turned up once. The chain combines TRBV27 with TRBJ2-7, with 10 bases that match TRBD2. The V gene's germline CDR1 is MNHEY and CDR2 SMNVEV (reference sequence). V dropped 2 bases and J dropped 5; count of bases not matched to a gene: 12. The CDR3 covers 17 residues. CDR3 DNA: TGTGCCAGCAGTTTAGGGGCTAGCGGGAGAAATTTCCACGAGCAGTACTTC. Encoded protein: CASSLGASGRNFHEQYF.

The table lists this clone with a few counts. CDR3 loop: CASSEAANTEAFF. The CDR3 DNA reads TGTGCCAGCAGTGAGGCGGCGAACACTGAAGCTTTCTTT. The J gene is TRBJ1-1, the V gene TRBV6-1; no reliable D call. The CDR3 consists of 13 residues. Looked up from germline, CDR1 is MNHNS and CDR2 is SASEGT. Trimming left V 3 bases short and J 1 base short, with 6 bases between.

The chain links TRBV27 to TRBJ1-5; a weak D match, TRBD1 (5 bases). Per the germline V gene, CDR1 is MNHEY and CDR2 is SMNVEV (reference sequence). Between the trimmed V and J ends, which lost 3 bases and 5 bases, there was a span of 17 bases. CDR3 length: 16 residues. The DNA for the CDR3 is TGTGCCAGCAGTTTCGCTGGCAGGGCGGGGGATCAGCCCCAGCATTTT. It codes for CASSFAGRAGDQPQHF.